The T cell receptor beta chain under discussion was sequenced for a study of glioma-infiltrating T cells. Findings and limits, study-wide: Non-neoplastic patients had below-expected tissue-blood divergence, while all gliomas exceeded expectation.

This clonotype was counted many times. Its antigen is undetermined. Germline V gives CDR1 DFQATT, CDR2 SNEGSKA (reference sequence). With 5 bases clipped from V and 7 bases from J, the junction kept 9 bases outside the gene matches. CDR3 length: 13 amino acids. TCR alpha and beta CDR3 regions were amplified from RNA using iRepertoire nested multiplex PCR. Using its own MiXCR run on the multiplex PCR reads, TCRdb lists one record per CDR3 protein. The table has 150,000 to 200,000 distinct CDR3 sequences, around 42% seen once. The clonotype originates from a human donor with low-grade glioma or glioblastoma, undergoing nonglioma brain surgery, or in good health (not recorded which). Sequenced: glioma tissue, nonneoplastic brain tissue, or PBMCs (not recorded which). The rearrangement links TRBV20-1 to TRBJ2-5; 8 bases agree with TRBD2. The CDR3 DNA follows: TGCAGTGCTTCTACTAGCGGCGAGGGGACCCAGTACTTC. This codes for CSASTSGEGTQYF.